Listed here are 12 T cell receptor beta chains from one sample, sequenced in a study of control samples from healthy donors and cancer patients. Clones were sequenced by immunoSEQ multiplex PCR, and TCRdb holds only the in-frame ones, with some missing. Of about 160,000 clones in the sample, 96% are singletons; the top ten hold just over 1%. Material for sequencing was blood. The receptors shown here come from a woman aged 30 to 39 in good health.

This sequence joins TRBV6-5 and TRBJ1-1; 7 bases fit TRBD1. Trimming at V came to 5 bases and at J to 8 bases, leaving 2 bases not matched to a gene. This CDR3 spans 11 amino acids. Germline-derived CDR1 and CDR2 are MNHEY and SVGAGI. CDR3 region: CASSRGREAFF. As DNA, the CDR3 is TGTGCCAGCAGTAGGGGGCGGGAAGCTTTCTTT.

The chain combines TRBV5-1 with TRBJ2-5; D is unresolved. Between the trimmed V and J ends, which lost 1 base and 1 base, there was a span of 8 bases. CDR1 is SGHRS and CDR2 is YFSETQ in the germline V gene. The CDR3 spans 14 residues. CDR3 region: CASSLSQAQETQYF. DNA for the CDR3: TGCGCCAGCAGCTTGTCGCAGGCCCAAGAGACCCAGTACTTC.

The chain combines TRBV19 with TRBJ2-7; TRBD1 might be the D (7 bases). There are 12 residues in the CDR3. V was pared by 3 bases and J by 6 bases, with 9 bases between. Germline values: CDR1 LNHDA, CDR2 SQIVND (reference sequence). The CDR3 nucleotides are TGTGCCAGTAGTATTCAGGGGGGCGAGCAGTACTTC. This gives the protein CASSIQGGEQYF.

V is TRBV15 and J is TRBJ1-2; the D is unclear. Trimming removed 5 bases at V and 4 bases at J, with 17 bases between. The CDR3 covers 15 residues. The germline CDR1 and CDR2 sequences are LNHNV and YYDKDF (reference sequence). In DNA form, the CDR3 reads TGTGCCACCAGCCGCAAATTTTCTTCAGGCTATGGCTACACCTTC. Residues: CATSRKFSSGYGYTF. The full variable domain, in which reference TRBV15 and TRBJ1-2 provide the parts outside the CDR3, is DAMVIQNPRYQVTQFGKPVTLSCSQTLNHNVMYWYQQKSSQAPKLLFHYYDKDFNNEADTPDNFQSRRPNTSFCFLDIRSPGLGDTAMYLCATSRKFSSGYGYTFGSGTRLTVV.

The rearrangement links TRBV2 to TRBJ1-5; D remains ambiguous. Germline CDR1 and CDR2: SNHLY and FYNNEI. The CDR3 runs 14 residues. Trimming shortened V by 5 bases and J by 2 bases, and 10 bases separated the two germline ends. Here the CDR3 reads CASSPTMGNQPQHF. CDR3 in DNA: TGTGCCAGCAGTCCGACTATGGGCAATCAGCCCCAGCATTTT.

The V gene is TRBV6-5, the J gene TRBJ2-2; D gene unclear. This CDR3 is built from 11 residues. From germline, CDR1 is MNHEY and CDR2 SVGAGI. V was shortened by 2 bases and J by 7 bases, with 2 bases between the two germline ends. The DNA for the CDR3 is TGTGCCAGCAGTTACGACGGGGAGCTGTTTTTT. Translated: CASSYDGELFF.

In this sample, this clone turned up once. The rearrangement links TRBV6-2 or TRBV6-3 to TRBJ2-1; D might be TRBD2 (6 bases). The V gene lost 6 bases and the J gene lost 6 bases, with 15 bases spanning the gap. Looked up from germline, CDR1 is MNHEY and CDR2 is SVGEGT. This CDR3 is built from 14 residues. The CDR3 DNA follows: TGTGCCAGCAGCCAAAGACTAGTCCGCAATGAGCAGTTCTTC. Amino acid sequence: CASSQRLVRNEQFF.

V is TRBV5-4 and J is TRBJ1-1; D remains ambiguous. Trimming removed 6 bases from V and 5 bases from J, with 17 bases in between. Germline V gives CDR1 SGHNT, CDR2 YYREEE (reference sequence). The CDR3 is 14 residues long. CDR3 amino acids: CASNRDPGGTEAFF. CDR3 bases: TGTGCCAGCAACCGGGATCCAGGAGGGACTGAAGCTTTCTTT.

The rearrangement uses TRBV7-8 and TRBJ2-7, with D uncertain. The V end was cut by 2 bases, the J end by 1 base, with 6 bases between. Germline CDR1 is SGHVS and CDR2 is FQNEAQ. The CDR3 runs 13 residues. This CDR3 reads CASSLNWSYEQYF. In nucleotides, the CDR3 is TGTGCCAGCAGCTTAAACTGGTCCTACGAGCAGTACTTC.

The chain combines TRBV6-5 with TRBJ1-1; no clear D. This CDR3 spans 14 amino acids. Trimming cost V 7 bases and J 1 base, with 13 bases left between them. The germline V gene has CDR1 MNHEY and CDR2 SVGAGI. The CDR3 loop is CASNSLLTNTEAFF. The CDR3 DNA is TGTGCCAGCAATTCCCTCCTAACGAACACTGAAGCTTTCTTT.

In regard to this clone: The sample holds other DNA sequences that translate to the same CDR3. The chain links TRBV6-5 to TRBJ2-2; no firm D call. The germline V and J ends were trimmed by 2 bases and 6 bases, with 7 bases remaining between them. The CDR3 is made up of 13 amino acids. The V gene's germline CDR1 is MNHEY and CDR2 SVGAGI. This CDR3 is CASSYRVAGELFF. In DNA form, the CDR3 reads TGTGCCAGCAGTTACCGGGTGGCCGGGGAGCTGTTTTTT.

J is TRBJ1-4 and V is TRBV6-5; D is perhaps TRBD1 (5 bases). The CDR3 covers 14 residues. V lost 7 bases and J 5 bases, leaving 14 bases between the germline ends. CDR1 is MNHEY and CDR2 is SVGAGI in the germline V gene. This CDR3 reads CASNNRGENEKLFF. CDR3 coding DNA: TGTGCCAGCAATAATCGAGGGGAGAATGAAAAACTGTTTTTT.